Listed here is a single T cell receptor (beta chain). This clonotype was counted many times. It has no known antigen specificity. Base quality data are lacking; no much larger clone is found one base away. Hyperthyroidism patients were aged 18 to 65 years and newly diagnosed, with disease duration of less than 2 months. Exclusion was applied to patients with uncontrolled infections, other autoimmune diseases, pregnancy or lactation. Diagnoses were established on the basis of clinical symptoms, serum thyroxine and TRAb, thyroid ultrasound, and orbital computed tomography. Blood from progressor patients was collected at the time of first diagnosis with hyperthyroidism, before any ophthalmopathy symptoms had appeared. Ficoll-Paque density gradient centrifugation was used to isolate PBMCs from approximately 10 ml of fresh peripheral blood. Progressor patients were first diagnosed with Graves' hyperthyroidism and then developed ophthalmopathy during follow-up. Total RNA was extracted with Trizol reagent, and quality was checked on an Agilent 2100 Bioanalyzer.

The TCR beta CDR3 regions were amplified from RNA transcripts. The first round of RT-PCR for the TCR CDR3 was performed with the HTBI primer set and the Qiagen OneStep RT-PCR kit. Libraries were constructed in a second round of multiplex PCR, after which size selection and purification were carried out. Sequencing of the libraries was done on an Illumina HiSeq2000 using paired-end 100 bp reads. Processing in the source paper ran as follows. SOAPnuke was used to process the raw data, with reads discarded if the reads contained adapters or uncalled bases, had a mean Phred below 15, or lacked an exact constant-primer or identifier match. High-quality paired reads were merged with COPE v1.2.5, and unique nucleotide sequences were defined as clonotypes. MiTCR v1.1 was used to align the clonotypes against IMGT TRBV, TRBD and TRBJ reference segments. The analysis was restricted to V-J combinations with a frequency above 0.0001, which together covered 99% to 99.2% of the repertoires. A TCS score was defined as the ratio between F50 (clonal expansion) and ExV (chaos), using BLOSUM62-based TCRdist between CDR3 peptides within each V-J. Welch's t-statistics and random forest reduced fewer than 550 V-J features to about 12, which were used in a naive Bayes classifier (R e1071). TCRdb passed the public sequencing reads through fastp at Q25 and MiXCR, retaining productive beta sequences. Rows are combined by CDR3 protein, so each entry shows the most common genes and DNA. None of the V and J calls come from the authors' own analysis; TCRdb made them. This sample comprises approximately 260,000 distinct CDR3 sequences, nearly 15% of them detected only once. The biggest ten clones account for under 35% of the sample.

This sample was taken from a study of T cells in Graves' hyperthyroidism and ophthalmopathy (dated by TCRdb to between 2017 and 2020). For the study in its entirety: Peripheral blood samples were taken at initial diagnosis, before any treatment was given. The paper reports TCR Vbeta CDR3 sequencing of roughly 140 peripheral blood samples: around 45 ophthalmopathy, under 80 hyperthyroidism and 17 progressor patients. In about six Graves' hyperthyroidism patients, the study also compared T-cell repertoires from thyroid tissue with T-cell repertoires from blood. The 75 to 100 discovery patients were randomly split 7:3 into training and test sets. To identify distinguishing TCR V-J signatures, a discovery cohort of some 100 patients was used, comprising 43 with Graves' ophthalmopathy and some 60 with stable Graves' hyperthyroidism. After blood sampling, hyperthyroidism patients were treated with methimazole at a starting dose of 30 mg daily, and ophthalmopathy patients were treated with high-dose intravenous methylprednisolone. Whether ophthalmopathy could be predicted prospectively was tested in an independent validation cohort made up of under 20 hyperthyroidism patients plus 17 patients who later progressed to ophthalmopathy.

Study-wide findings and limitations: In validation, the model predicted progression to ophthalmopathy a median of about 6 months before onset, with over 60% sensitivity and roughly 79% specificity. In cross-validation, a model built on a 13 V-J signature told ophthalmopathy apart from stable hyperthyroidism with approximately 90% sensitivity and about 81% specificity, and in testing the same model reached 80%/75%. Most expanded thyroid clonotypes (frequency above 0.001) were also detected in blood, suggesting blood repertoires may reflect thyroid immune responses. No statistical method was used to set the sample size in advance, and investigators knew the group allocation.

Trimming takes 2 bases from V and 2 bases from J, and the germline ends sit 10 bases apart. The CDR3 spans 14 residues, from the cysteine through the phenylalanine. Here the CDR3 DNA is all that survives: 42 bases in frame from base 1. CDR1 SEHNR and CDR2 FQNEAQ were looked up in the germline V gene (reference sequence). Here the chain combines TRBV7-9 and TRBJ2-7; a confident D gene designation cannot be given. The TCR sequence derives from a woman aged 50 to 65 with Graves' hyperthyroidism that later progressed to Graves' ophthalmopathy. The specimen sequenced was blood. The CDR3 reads CASSLHGPTYEQYF. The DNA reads TGTGCCAGCAGCTTACACGGGCCAACCTACGAGCAGTACTTC.